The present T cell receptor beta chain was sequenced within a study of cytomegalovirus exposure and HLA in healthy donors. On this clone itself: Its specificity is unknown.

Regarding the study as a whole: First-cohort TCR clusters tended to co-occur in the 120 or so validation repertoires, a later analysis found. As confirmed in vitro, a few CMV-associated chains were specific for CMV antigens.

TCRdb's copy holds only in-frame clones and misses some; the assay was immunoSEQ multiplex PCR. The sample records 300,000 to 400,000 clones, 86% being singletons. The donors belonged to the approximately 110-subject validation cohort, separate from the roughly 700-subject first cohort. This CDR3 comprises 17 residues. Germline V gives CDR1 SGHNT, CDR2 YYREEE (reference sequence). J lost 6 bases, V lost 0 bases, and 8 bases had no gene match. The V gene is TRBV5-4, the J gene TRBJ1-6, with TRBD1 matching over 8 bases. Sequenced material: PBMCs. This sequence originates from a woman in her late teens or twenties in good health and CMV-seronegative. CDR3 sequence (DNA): TGTGCCAGCAGCTTGGACCTCGGACAGGGTGGTAATTCACCCCTCCACTTT. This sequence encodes CASSLDLGQGGNSPLHF.